The source of this T cell receptor (beta chain) is a study of beta chain features in type 1 diabetes. General study results and limits: Any PCR bias toward short templates would affect both groups alike.

This clone occurred a few times. As yet, its antigen is unknown. V was clipped by 2 bases and J by 1 base, with 6 bases between them. Looked up from germline, CDR1 is ENHRY and CDR2 is SYGVKD. The CDR3 spans 14 residues. Investigators reverse transcribed all isolated RNA, so they sequenced expressed TCRB transcripts. Deep immunoSEQ sequencing covered naive, central memory and regulatory T cell samples. Method: immunoSEQ multiplex PCR; TCRdb's copy keeps in-frame clones and lacks some. The data contain 900,000 or so clones, under 20% of them singletons. The specimen was naive CD4+ T cells from blood. The sequence was collected from a woman younger than 35 in good health. The V call is TRBV10-3, the J call TRBJ2-1; D gene unclear. CDR3 protein: CAISEGVSYNEQFF. In nucleotides, the CDR3 is TGTGCCATCAGTGAGGGCGTATCCTACAATGAGCAGTTCTTC.